This TCR beta chain was recorded in a study of blood T cell repertoires in COVID-19. Turning to the study itself: Researchers got acute and convalescent COVID-19 samples from the United States, Italy and Spain. PBMCs, B-cell-depleted T cells, or T cells were the source of the cDNA or gDNA that made up the material.

The method was immunoSEQ multiplex PCR; TCRdb's version includes in-frame clones alone and lacks a portion of them. The profile shows roughly 97,000 clones, 90% of them singletons. The sequence came from a man in his sixties with acute or convalescent COVID-19. The sample taken for sequencing was peripheral blood.

CDR3 in DNA: TGTGCCAGCAGCCATAATGTAGCCGGGACAGGGGTAGATACGCAGTATTTT. It specifies CASSHNVAGTGVDTQYF. The chain joins TRBV4-2 to TRBJ2-3, with 10 bases lining up with TRBD1. The CDR3 totals 17 residues. Losses at the gene ends were 3 bases for V and 5 bases for J; bases not matched to a gene: 11. Germline CDR1 LGHNA, CDR2 YNFKEQ.